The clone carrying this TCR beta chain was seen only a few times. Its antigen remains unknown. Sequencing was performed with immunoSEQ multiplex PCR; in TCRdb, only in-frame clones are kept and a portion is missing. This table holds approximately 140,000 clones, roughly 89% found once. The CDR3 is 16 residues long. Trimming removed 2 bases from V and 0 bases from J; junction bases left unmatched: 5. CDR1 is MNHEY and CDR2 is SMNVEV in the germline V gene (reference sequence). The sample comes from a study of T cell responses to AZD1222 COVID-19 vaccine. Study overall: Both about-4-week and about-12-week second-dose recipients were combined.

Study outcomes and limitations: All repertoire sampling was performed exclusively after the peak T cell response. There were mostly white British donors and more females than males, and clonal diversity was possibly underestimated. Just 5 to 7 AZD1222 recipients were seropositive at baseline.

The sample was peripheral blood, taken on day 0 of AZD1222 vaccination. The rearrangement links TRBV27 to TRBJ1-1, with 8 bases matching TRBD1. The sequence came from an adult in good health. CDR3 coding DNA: TGTGCCAGCAGTTTAATGGGACAGGTCATGAACACTGAAGCTTTCTTT. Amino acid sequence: CASSLMGQVMNTEAFF.